Presented here are 31 T cell receptor beta chains from one specimen sequenced in a study of T cells in localized non-small cell lung cancer. TCRdb's copy holds only in-frame clones and misses some; the assay was immunoSEQ multiplex PCR. The sample records over 45,000 clones, around three quarters being singletons. The specimen was peripheral blood, collected before any cancer treatment. These receptor sequences come from a man aged 40 to 70 with stage I squamous cell lung carcinoma.

The chain has TRBV9 and TRBJ2-7; D possibly corresponds to TRBD2 (5 bases). The CDR3 sequence is 14 residues long. Looked up from germline, CDR1 is SGDLS and CDR2 is YYNGEE. Trimming took off 0 bases at V and 3 bases at J, with 10 bases between the two ends. CDR3 nucleotide sequence: TGTGCCAGCAGCGTAGATCCCGCGGGCTACGAGCAGTACTTC. Protein: CASSVDPAGYEQYF.

The V call is TRBV11-3, the J call TRBJ2-1, with D perhaps TRBD1 or TRBD2 (6 bases each). Trimming shortened V by 0 bases and J by 9 bases, and 24 bases separated the two germline ends. Germline V CDR1 and CDR2: SGHNT, YENEEA. The CDR3 has 18 residues. The CDR3 sequence: CASSLDQGGTARGPEQFF. The CDR3 coding sequence is TGTGCCAGCAGCTTAGATCAAGGGGGGACCGCGAGAGGGCCTGAGCAGTTCTTC.

This chain links TRBV7-9 with TRBJ2-3; D gene ambiguous. Between the trimmed V and J ends, which lost 5 bases and 2 bases, there was a span of 2 bases. CDR1 and CDR2 from the germline V gene are SEHNR and FQNEAQ (reference sequence). The CDR3 extends over 11 amino acids. The CDR3 DNA sequence: TGTGCCAGCAGCAACACAGATACGCAGTATTTT. Encoded protein: CASSNTDTQYF.

The CDR3 reads CASFDPFHSGNTIYF. CDR3 nucleotides: TGTGCCAGCTTTGACCCATTCCACTCTGGAAACACCATATATTTT. The gene calls are TRBV19 and TRBJ1-3; D remains ambiguous. Germline assignment: CDR1 LNHDA and CDR2 SQIVND (reference sequence). V lost 9 bases, J lost 0 bases, and 15 bases lay in between. The CDR3 sequence is 15 residues long.

Ten or more counts support this clone. The chain links TRBV29-1 to TRBJ1-5, with TRBD1 identical over 7 bases. Germline values: CDR1 SQVTM, CDR2 ANQGSEA. This CDR3 region has 13 residues. The trim removed 4 bases at V and 5 bases at J, leaving 5 bases unmatched. The CDR3 loop reads CSVGQGEYQPQHF. CDR3 sequence (DNA): TGCAGCGTTGGGCAGGGGGAATATCAGCCCCAGCATTTT.

The chain uses TRBV11-3 and TRBJ2-1; 8 bases map to TRBD2. The CDR3 length is 18 residues. With V trimmed by 2 bases and J by 5 bases, 14 bases remained unmatched. Germline CDR1 is SGHNT and CDR2 is YENEEA. As DNA, the CDR3 is TGTGCCAGCAGCTTATTTGCGGGGGGTGCTGGGAGTCACAATGAGCAGTTCTTC. This gives the protein CASSLFAGGAGSHNEQFF.

The genes are TRBV28 and TRBJ2-1; 11 bases are a match to TRBD2. The J segment lost 4 bases and the V segment lost 6 bases, leaving 5 bases of the junction unmatched. Germline V lookup: CDR1 MDHEN, CDR2 SYDVKM. The CDR3 loop spans 15 amino acids. CDR3 DNA sequence: TGTGCCAGCAGCGTGGGACTAGCGGTTTACAATGAGCAGTTCTTC. Translating gives CASSVGLAVYNEQFF.

This chain uses TRBV7-9 with TRBJ1-5; TRBD1 is a possible D gene (6 bases). The CDR3 totals 15 residues. Germline loops: CDR1 SEHNR, CDR2 FQNEAQ (reference sequence). V was cut by 5 bases and J by 3 bases, with 14 bases left in between. CDR3 sequence (DNA): TGTGCCAGCAGCCCCACAGGGAGCTTCAATCAGCCCCAGCATTTT. Amino acids: CASSPTGSFNQPQHF.

The chain recombines TRBV7-6 with TRBJ1-3, with a tentative D call TRBD1 (6 bases). Trimming removed 0 bases at V and 1 base at J, with 10 bases between. This CDR3 is 16 amino acids long. Per germline, CDR1 SGHVS and CDR2 FNYEAQ. The CDR3 DNA follows: TGTGCCAGCAGCTTAGCTACAGGGAAGTCTGGAAACACCATATATTTT. It yields the protein CASSLATGKSGNTIYF.

The chain has TRBV7-3 and TRBJ2-5; unclear D gene. The germline V gene encodes CDR1 SGHTA and CDR2 FQGTGA. This CDR3 region has 12 residues. V was trimmed by 2 bases and J by 0 bases, leaving 1 base between them. The CDR3 here is CASSLDQETQYF. The CDR3 nucleotides read TGTGCCAGCAGCTTAGACCAAGAGACCCAGTACTTC. The full variable domain, rest sourced from reference TRBV7-3 and TRBJ2-5, is GAGVSQTPSNKVTEKGKYVELRCDPISGHTALYWYRQSLGQGPEFLIYFQGTGAADDSGLPNDRFFAVRPEGSVSTLKIQRTERGDSAVYLCASSLDQETQYFGPGTRLLVL.

For this clone: One end of the junction fails to match germline, which may point to a read error. The same CDR3 arises from other DNA sequences in this sample as well. This chain joins TRBV5-8 and TRBJ1-3, with D perhaps matching TRBD1 (5 bases). Germline CDR1 reads SGHTS; CDR2 reads YDEGEE. This CDR3 is built from 17 residues. CDR3 sequence reads: CASSQRQGGRSGNTIYF. The CDR3 DNA is TGCGCCAGCAGCCAACGGCAGGGTGGGAGATCTGGAAACACCATATATTTT.

This sequence joins TRBV5-6 and TRBJ1-2; TRBD1 agrees at 7 bases. The CDR3 totals 11 residues. V trimming: 3 bases; J trimming: 8 bases; junction bases outside the gene matches: 1. Germline lookup yields CDR1 SGHDT and CDR2 YYEEEE. The CDR3 loop is CASSSGQGYTF. CDR3 nucleotide sequence: TGTGCCAGCAGCTCGGGACAGGGCTACACCTTC.

This chain links TRBV7-9 with TRBJ1-1; D might be TRBD1 (5 bases). The CDR3 contains 15 residues. Germline assignment: CDR1 SEHNR and CDR2 FQNEAQ (reference sequence). The germline V and J ends were trimmed by 3 bases and 1 base, with 12 bases remaining between them. The CDR3 protein is CASSLGGHPNTEAFF. CDR3 coding DNA: TGTGCCAGCAGCTTGGGTGGACACCCGAACACTGAAGCTTTCTTT.

The genes are TRBV19 and TRBJ1-1; TRBD1 agrees at 8 bases. Germline CDR1 is LNHDA and CDR2 is SQIVND (reference sequence). V lost 6 bases and J lost 5; bases outside the gene matches: 11. The CDR3 spans 15 residues. The CDR3 protein is CASSSRQGARTEAFF. The CDR3 DNA is TGTGCCAGTAGCAGTAGGCAGGGGGCGCGAACTGAAGCTTTCTTT.

This clone was observed a handful of times. This rearrangement joins TRBV29-1 to TRBJ2-3; D ambiguous. The CDR3 is 14 residues long. Germline loops: CDR1 SQVTM, CDR2 ANQGSEA. Deletions cut 4 bases from V and 4 bases from J, with 15 bases between. DNA for the CDR3: TGCAGCGTTGGGTCTGGACGGTCTGCAGATACGCAGTATTTT. This codes for CSVGSGRSADTQYF.

This clone was seen at least ten times. This rearrangement joins TRBV6-6 to TRBJ1-5; tentatively, D is TRBD1 (5 bases). This CDR3 has 12 residues. Trimming took off 7 bases at V and 5 bases at J, with 9 bases between the two ends. The germline CDR1 and CDR2 sequences are MNHNY and SVGAGI (reference sequence). The CDR3 DNA is TGTGCCAGCAAGGTGGGGGATCAGCCCCAGCATTTT. This translates into CASKVGDQPQHF.

This clone was seen a single time. This rearrangement joins TRBV27 to TRBJ1-5; D call uncertain. The V and J ends lost 5 bases and 2 bases respectively, with 10 bases between them. CDR1 and CDR2 from the germline V gene are MNHEY and SMNVEV (reference sequence). The CDR3 totals 14 residues. The CDR3 sequence: CASSRTIGNQPQHF. The CDR3 region has the DNA TGTGCCAGCAGTCGGACGATAGGCAATCAGCCCCAGCATTTT.

Only a few counts were recorded for this clone. This chain links TRBV28 with TRBJ1-1, with TRBD1 matching 7 bases. Germline V gives CDR1 MDHEN, CDR2 SYDVKM. Trimming at V came to 6 bases and at J to 4 bases, leaving 8 bases not matched to a gene. The CDR3 length is 14 residues. Here the CDR3 reads CASRKDRVGTEAFF. The DNA for the CDR3 is TGTGCCAGCAGGAAAGACAGGGTAGGCACTGAAGCTTTCTTT.

The chain employs TRBV11-2 and TRBJ2-4; D call uncertain. Per the germline V gene, CDR1 is SGHAT and CDR2 is FQNNGV. V was clipped by 3 bases and J by 1 base, with 1 base between them. CDR3 length: 12 residues. The CDR3 here is CASSFAKNIQYF. The DNA of the CDR3 is TGTGCCAGCAGCTTTGCCAAAAACATTCAGTACTTC.

This clone showed up just a few times. The chain recombines TRBV5-1 with TRBJ1-1, with no clear D. The CDR3 spans 15 residues. Between the trimmed V and J ends, which lost 4 bases and 1 base, there was a span of 14 bases. CDR1 SGHRS and CDR2 YFSETQ come from the germline V gene. As DNA, the CDR3 is TGCGCCAGCAGCGTGTACAGCGCATCGAACACTGAAGCTTTCTTT. Protein: CASSVYSASNTEAFF.

V is TRBV5-1 and J is TRBJ1-2, with 7 bases aligning to TRBD1. This CDR3 spans 13 amino acids. J lost 8 bases, V lost 0 bases, and 4 bases had no gene match. Germline values: CDR1 SGHRS, CDR2 YFSETQ. The CDR3 here is CASSLEGARGYTF. The DNA for the CDR3 is TGCGCCAGCAGCTTGGAGGGGGCGCGAGGCTACACCTTC.

Only a few counts were recorded for this clone. The chain recombines TRBV7-2 with TRBJ1-2; D unresolved. CDR1 SGHTA and CDR2 FQGNSA come from the germline V gene. CDR3 length: 15 amino acids. Trimming shortened V by 5 bases and J by 8 bases, and 21 bases separated the two germline ends. CDR3 coding DNA: TGTGCCAGCAGCCAGGATCGCGATGTCATATACGGCTACACCTTC. Residues: CASSQDRDVIYGYTF.

The rearrangement links TRBV6-5 to TRBJ1-4; a possible D gene is TRBD1 (5 bases). CDR3 length: 13 amino acids. Trimming took off 8 bases at V and 2 bases at J, with 9 bases between the two ends. Germline CDR1 and CDR2: MNHEY and SVGAGI. The CDR3 region has the DNA TGTGCCAGCCGGGACTGGACTAATGAAAAACTGTTTTTT. Its translation is CASRDWTNEKLFF.

The rearrangement uses TRBV6-7 and TRBJ1-3; D unresolved. TRBV6-7 is placed among ORFs of uncertain function. The CDR3 length is 14 residues. V shed 8 bases and J shed 4 bases, with 15 bases lying between them. CDR3 in amino acids: CASYLGEKGNTIYF. CDR3 sequence (DNA): TGTGCCAGCTACCTAGGAGAAAAGGGAAACACCATATATTTT.

This chain connects TRBV30 to TRBJ1-5; TRBD1 is a possible D gene (6 bases). Per the germline V gene, CDR1 is GTSNPN and CDR2 is SVGIG (reference sequence). The V and J ends lost 3 bases and 5 bases respectively, with 14 bases between them. This CDR3 spans 14 amino acids. The CDR3: CAWRGRGFDQPQHF. CDR3 nucleotide sequence: TGTGCCTGGAGAGGCAGGGGTTTTGATCAGCCCCAGCATTTT.

The chain joins TRBV28 to TRBJ2-1, with no clear D. The CDR3 covers 14 residues. The germline V gene encodes CDR1 MDHEN and CDR2 SYDVKM. The ends were cut back, 10 bases at V and 0 bases at J, with 13 bases in the middle. The CDR3 DNA reads as TGTGCCACCGCTCGGCTTAGCTCCTACAATGAGCAGTTCTTC. It yields the protein CATARLSSYNEQFF.

This clone was observed once. The chain recombines TRBV29-1 with TRBJ1-2; unclear D gene. Between the trimmed V and J ends, which lost 5 bases and 5 bases, there was a span of 18 bases. Germline V gene lookup returns CDR1 SQVTM and CDR2 ANQGSEA. This CDR3 comprises 14 residues. CDR3 sequence: CSVRSTGVGYGYTF. The CDR3 DNA reads TGCAGCGTTCGAAGTACCGGGGTAGGTTATGGCTACACCTTC.

The CDR3 protein is CASRDNRGYGYTF. CDR3 nucleotide sequence: TGTGCCAGCAGGGACAACAGGGGCTATGGCTACACCTTC. The rearrangement links TRBV28 to TRBJ1-2, with 7 bases fitting TRBD1. This CDR3 is built from 13 residues. CDR1 and CDR2 from the germline V gene are MDHEN and SYDVKM. V lost 6 bases to trimming and J lost 4 bases; unmatched junction nucleotides: 5.

This clone was counted a single time. The chain joins TRBV7-3 to TRBJ1-1; D is unresolved. In germline, CDR1 is SGHTA, CDR2 FQGTGA. V gave up 5 bases and J gave up 1 base, with 8 bases separating them. The CDR3 is 13 residues long. The CDR3 region has the DNA TGTGCCAGCAGCACCCAGCCGAACACTGAAGCTTTCTTT. This encodes CASSTQPNTEAFF.

The chain employs TRBV27 and TRBJ2-6; 7 bases agree with TRBD1. V shed 8 bases, J shed 0 bases, and the junction held 1 base outside the gene matches. Germline CDR1 and CDR2: MNHEY and SMNVEV (reference sequence). The CDR3 has 14 amino acids. CDR3 sequence: CASGTDSGANVLTF. In DNA form, the CDR3 reads TGTGCCAGCGGGACAGACTCTGGGGCCAACGTCCTGACTTTC.

The V call is TRBV15, the J call TRBJ1-1; tentatively, D is TRBD1 (5 bases). Trimming took off 7 bases at V and 5 bases at J, with 23 bases between the two ends. From germline, CDR1 is LNHNV and CDR2 YYDKDF (reference sequence). The CDR3 covers 16 residues. CDR3: CATTPRGRAGGTEAFF. CDR3 nucleotides: TGTGCCACCACCCCGAGGGGCAGGGCTGGAGGGACTGAAGCTTTCTTT.